The 20 T cell receptor beta chains given below trace back to one sample, sequenced in a study of T cell responses to AZD1222 COVID-19 vaccine (dated by TCRdb to about 2021). Libraries were built with the immunoSEQ multiplex PCR assay. Drawn from immuneACCESS, this table holds only the in-frame rearrangements with V and J called that TCRdb kept. Clones are partly lost; checked studies trace under half to an unresolved V gene and leave the rest unexplained. The sample contains more than 80,000 clones, roughly nine tenths of them found a single time. Together, the top ten hold about 2.7% of the sample. Explained via the paper, the time point label denotes: about 28 days (+/-7) after the second vaccine dose. Specimen: peripheral blood, collected 28 days after the second AZD1222 dose. Receptors originate from an adult who received the AZD1222 COVID-19 vaccine.

J is TRBJ1-3 and V is TRBV13; D gene unclear. V was cut by 4 bases and J by 4 bases, with 17 bases left in between. Germline loops: CDR1 PRHDT, CDR2 FYEKMQ (reference sequence). This CDR3 has 16 residues. CDR3 region: CASSSYWNSSGNTIYF. CDR3 coding DNA: TGTGCCAGCAGCTCCTACTGGAACTCCTCCGGAAACACCATATATTTT.

This clone was counted a single time. The CDR3: CASSSTSGGPAPQYF. Written as DNA, the CDR3 is TGTGCCAGCAGTTCAACTAGCGGGGGGCCGGCCCCGCAGTATTTT. The rearrangement links TRBV6-5 to TRBJ2-3, with 12 bases matching TRBD2. Per the germline V gene, CDR1 is MNHEY and CDR2 is SVGAGI. The junction had 9 bases not matched to a gene; V was cut back by 4 bases and J by 10 bases. The CDR3 covers 15 residues.

The chain joins TRBV16 to TRBJ1-6; D is uncertain. V was shortened by 0 bases and J by 7 bases, with 7 bases between the two germline ends. Germline V lookup: CDR1 KGHSY, CDR2 FQNENV. This CDR3 has 14 residues. This chain's CDR3 is CASSQSVRNSPLHF. DNA of the CDR3: TGTGCCAGCAGCCAATCCGTTAGAAATTCACCCCTCCACTTT.

The genes are TRBV5-1 and TRBJ2-1, with TRBD1 matching over 7 bases. Germline trimming cut 2 bases from V and 7 bases from J; bases unmatched to any gene: 15. The CDR3 has 17 amino acids. Per germline, CDR1 SGHRS and CDR2 YFSETQ. As DNA, the CDR3 is TGCGCCAGCAGCTTAAAATCCGGGACAGTAGGGCCTAATGAGCAGTTCTTC. It translates to CASSLKSGTVGPNEQFF.

The rearrangement links TRBV7-9 to TRBJ1-2; D is perhaps TRBD1 (5 bases). The CDR3 contains 12 residues. V lost 0 bases, J lost 8 bases, and 7 bases lay in between. Germline values: CDR1 SEHNR, CDR2 FQNEAQ (reference sequence). CDR3 coding DNA: TGTGCCAGCAGCTTAGCAGGGGAAGGCTACACCTTC. Its translation is CASSLAGEGYTF.

The rearrangement links TRBV29-1 to TRBJ2-1, with a possible D match to TRBD1 (5 bases). CDR1 is SQVTM and CDR2 is ANQGSEA in the germline V gene. V was pared by 0 bases and J by 5 bases, with 17 bases between. This CDR3 is built from 16 residues. The CDR3 bases are TGCAGCGTTGAAGATCAAGGTAGTTCGGACAACAATGAGCAGTTCTTC. Residues: CSVEDQGSSDNNEQFF.

CDR3 bases: TGTGCCAGCAGCCAAGTCGCGGGACGGGATTCACCCCTCCACTTT. Its protein is CASSQVAGRDSPLHF. J is TRBJ1-6 and V is TRBV3-1 (or the pseudogene TRBV3-2), with a possible D match to TRBD1 (5 bases). Germline V lookup: CDR1 LGHDT, CDR2 YNNKEL (reference sequence). V lost 1 base and J 8 bases, leaving 12 bases between the germline ends. The CDR3 is 15 amino acids.

The chain has TRBV6-1 and TRBJ2-7; 10 bases line up with TRBD2. This CDR3 is built from 15 residues. In germline, CDR1 is MNHNS, CDR2 SASEGT. V was clipped by 3 bases and J by 7 bases; unmatched bases: 9. For the CDR3, the DNA is TGTGCCAGCAGTGATTGGACTAGCGGACAATGGGAGCAGTACTTC. Protein sequence: CASSDWTSGQWEQYF.

In this sample, this clone turned up once. The chain joins TRBV7-6 to TRBJ1-1; 8 bases fit TRBD1. The CDR3 is 15 residues long. The V gene end was trimmed by 5 bases and the J gene end by 0 bases; junction bases not matched to a gene: 5. CDR1 and CDR2 (germline): SGHVS, FNYEAQ. The CDR3 coding sequence is TGTGCCAGCAGCCCCCGACAGGGGCTGAACACTGAAGCTTTCTTT. It specifies CASSPRQGLNTEAFF. The whole variable domain, remainder taken from reference TRBV7-6 and TRBJ1-1, is GAGVSQSPRYKVTKRGQDVALRCDPISGHVSLYWYRQALGQGPEFLTYFNYEAQQDKSGLPNDRFSAERPEGSISTLTIQRTEQRDSAMYRCASSPRQGLNTEAFFGQGTRLTVV.

The J gene is TRBJ2-2, the V gene TRBV5-1; 13 positions agree with TRBD2. Germline CDR1 SGHRS, CDR2 YFSETQ. The CDR3 length is 18 residues. The ends lost 7 bases at V and 0 bases at J; junction bases unmatched: 9. CDR3 sequence (DNA): TGCGCCAGCTCAGGACTAGCGGGAGCCGGAGCGAACACCGGGGAGCTGTTTTTT. This sequence encodes CASSGLAGAGANTGELFF.

The chain is built from TRBV10-1 and TRBJ1-2, with a tentative D call TRBD1 (5 bases). This CDR3 region has 12 residues. Trimming removed 10 bases from V and 8 bases from J, with 17 bases in between. Germline V CDR1 and CDR2: WNHNN, SYGVQD (reference sequence). CDR3 sequence reads: CATRAGTCGYTF. In DNA form, the CDR3 reads TGCGCCACTAGGGCAGGGACCTGCGGCTACACCTTC.

This rearrangement joins TRBV2 to TRBJ2-5; a weak D match, TRBD2 (6 bases). There are 12 residues in the CDR3. Trimming left V 4 bases short and J 4 bases short, with 7 bases between. Germline CDR1 reads SNHLY; CDR2 reads FYNNEI. The CDR3 sequence: CASSGGGETQYF. In nucleotides, the CDR3 is TGTGCCAGCAGTGGGGGAGGAGAGACCCAGTACTTC.

The genes are TRBV7-9 and TRBJ1-2; D is ambiguous. The CDR3 length is 14 residues. V shed 6 bases and J shed 2 bases, with 13 bases lying between them. Germline values: CDR1 SEHNR, CDR2 FQNEAQ (reference sequence). CDR3 in DNA: TGTGCCAGCAGTTCCTATGGTCCAAACTATGGCTACACCTTC. This translates into CASSSYGPNYGYTF.

V is TRBV29-1 and J is TRBJ2-3; 8 nucleotides line up with TRBD1. The CDR3 is made up of 14 amino acids. The V gene's germline CDR1 is SQVTM and CDR2 ANQGSEA. The V gene end was trimmed by 4 bases and the J gene end by 4 bases; junction bases not matched to a gene: 7. The DNA for the CDR3 is TGCAGCGTTGGGGGAGGACAGGGCCCAGATACGCAGTATTTT. It translates to CSVGGGQGPDTQYF.

The chain is built from TRBV5-1 and TRBJ2-3; 7 bases match TRBD2. Germline assignment: CDR1 SGHRS and CDR2 YFSETQ. The V and J ends lost 0 bases and 4 bases, in that order; junction bases with no gene match: 8. The CDR3 sequence is 16 residues long. CDR3 nucleotides: TGCGCCAGCAGCTTGGGTGCGGGAGAGGCCTCAGATACGCAGTATTTT. Translating it yields CASSLGAGEASDTQYF.

The chain has TRBV5-1 and TRBJ2-6; D is unclear. Germline lookup yields CDR1 SGHRS and CDR2 YFSETQ. Trimming cost V 4 bases and J 0 bases, with 14 bases left between them. The CDR3 contains 17 residues. The CDR3 reads CASSPGQDLSGANVLTF. CDR3 nucleotide sequence: TGCGCCAGCAGCCCGGGCCAGGATCTCTCTGGGGCCAACGTCCTGACTTTC.

This sequence joins TRBV6-5 and TRBJ1-5; possibly TRBD1 for D (6 bases). The germline gives CDR1 MNHEY, CDR2 SVGAGI. The CDR3 sequence is 14 residues long. V was trimmed by 6 bases and J by 6 bases, leaving 15 bases between them. This CDR3 reads CASSPRGPGQPQHF. The CDR3 DNA sequence: TGTGCCAGCAGCCCCCGGGGGCCTGGTCAGCCCCAGCATTTT.

In its sample, this clone was seen once. V and J are TRBV19 and TRBJ1-2; no firm D call. V was clipped by 2 bases and J by 8 bases, with 12 bases between them. The CDR3 loop spans 13 amino acids. Germline V gene lookup returns CDR1 LNHDA and CDR2 SQIVND (reference sequence). The CDR3 spells CASSILTSRGYTF. CDR3 nucleotides: TGTGCCAGTAGTATATTAACCTCCCGCGGCTACACCTTC.

V gene TRBV12-5 combines with J gene TRBJ2-1; 10 bases are a match to TRBD2. After removal of 5 bases from V and 6 bases from J, the junction contained 4 bases not matched to a gene. CDR1 is LGHNT and CDR2 is FRNRAP in the germline V gene. This CDR3 comprises 14 residues. The CDR3 region is CASGPGLATNEQFF. In nucleotides, the CDR3 is TGTGCTAGTGGTCCGGGACTAGCGACCAATGAGCAGTTCTTC.

This clone is a singleton in its sample. The CDR3 spells CASSLVNTEAFF. CDR3 sequence (DNA): TGTGCCAGCAGCTTAGTGAACACTGAAGCTTTCTTT. J is TRBJ1-1 and V is TRBV5-6; D remains ambiguous. Per germline, CDR1 SGHDT and CDR2 YYEEEE. V lost 2 bases and J 0 bases, leaving 2 bases between the germline ends. The CDR3 consists of 12 residues.